This T cell receptor (beta chain) came from a study of Ad26.COV2.S vaccination and SARS-CoV-2 variants. Study-level information: The COV1001 Ad26.COV2.S trial arm included the donor. Into the muscle, Ad26.COV2.S was dosed once or twice, 56 days apart. Study findings and constraints: Ad26.COV2.S recipients had broader spike-specific TCRs (P = 0.0014). Placebo and vaccine recipients had non-spike TCR breadth that was similar.

Only a few counts were recorded for this clone. Its cognate antigen is unknown. Repertoires were generated with immunoSEQ multiplex PCR, while TCRdb's copy carries only in-frame clones and drops some. This sample yields about 350,000 clones, of which around nine tenths are seen a single time; around 10% belongs to the top ten. Indicated treatment: 15 to 20 received Ad26.COV2.S at low or high dose, single or two shots; 5 received placebo; per-sample allocation not given. Collection of samples fell on day 63 after the first vaccine or placebo injection. Trimming at V came to 4 bases and at J to 11 bases, leaving 6 bases not matched to a gene. CDR1 and CDR2 (germline): KGHSH, LQKENI. The CDR3 has 12 residues.

This chain uses TRBV18 with TRBJ1-1; 8 nucleotides line up with TRBD1. The sequenced sample was peripheral blood, obtained in a trial of Ad26.COV2.S vaccine versus placebo. This TCR derives from a person between 18 and 65 years old who received the Ad26.COV2.S COVID-19 vaccine or a placebo. CDR3 residues: CASSLTDRDAFF. CDR3 DNA sequence: TGTGCCAGCTCACTAACGGACAGGGACGCTTTCTTT.